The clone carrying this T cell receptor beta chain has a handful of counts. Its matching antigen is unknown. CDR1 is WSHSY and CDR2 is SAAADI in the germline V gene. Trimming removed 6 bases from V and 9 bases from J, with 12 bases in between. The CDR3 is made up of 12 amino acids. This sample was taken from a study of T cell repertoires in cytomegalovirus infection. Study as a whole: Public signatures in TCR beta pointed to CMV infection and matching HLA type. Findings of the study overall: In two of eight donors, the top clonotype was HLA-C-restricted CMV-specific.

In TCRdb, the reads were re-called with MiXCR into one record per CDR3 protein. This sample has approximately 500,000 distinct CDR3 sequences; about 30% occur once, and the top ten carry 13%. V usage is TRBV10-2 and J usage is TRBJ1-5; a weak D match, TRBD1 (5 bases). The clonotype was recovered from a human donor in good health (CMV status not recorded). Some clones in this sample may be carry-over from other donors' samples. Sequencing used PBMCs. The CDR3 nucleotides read TGCGCCAGCAGCCCAGGGATTCTGCCCCAGCATTTT. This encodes CASSPGILPQHF.